The sequence of this T cell receptor beta chain was determined in a study of T cells after yellow fever vaccination. Overall study: SMART-Seq v4 Ultra Low Input served to prepare low-cell-number fractions.

The CDR3 totals 14 residues. Germline V lookup: CDR1 WNHNN, CDR2 SYGVQD (reference sequence). The V and J ends lost 5 bases and 4 bases, in that order; junction bases with no gene match: 7. Many counts were recorded for this clonotype. What it recognizes is unknown. Findings of the study overall: The bulk population could contribute abundant contaminating clonotypes to FACS-sorted repertoires. Post-booster repertoires again held most primary-vaccination clones (approximately 96% CD4, roughly 89% CD8).

TCRdb ran MiXCR on the 5' RACE reads and lists one entry per CDR3 protein. In the table there are approximately 160,000 distinct CDR3 sequences, about 6% of which are singletons. The sequencing here drew on CD4+ T cells sorted from PBMCs, taken on the day of the first yellow fever vaccination. V and J are TRBV10-1 and TRBJ2-5; 7 bases are shared with TRBD1. The sequence came from a man between 18 and 29 years old who received the YFV17D yellow fever vaccine. The CDR3 coding sequence is TGCGCCAGCAGTAATGACAGGGTAGGAGAGACCCAGTACTTC. This gives the protein CASSNDRVGETQYF.